The sequence of this T cell receptor beta chain was determined in a study of OX40 agonist ivuxolimab in advanced cancers. Of note for this clone: Its antigen remains unidentified.

The CDR3 has 17 amino acids. V was clipped by 0 bases and J by 7 bases, with 23 bases between them. The germline V gene has CDR1 SGDLS and CDR2 YYNGEE. The study's findings and limits: The mean number of expanded clones was higher in CD8+ T cells than in CD4+.

Measured with immunoSEQ multiplex PCR; TCRdb has only the in-frame clones, and not every one. The sample holds nearly 55,000 clones, around four fifths seen once. This sequence joins TRBV9 and TRBJ2-7; D possibly corresponds to TRBD2 (6 bases). This TCR was recovered from an adult with an advanced solid tumor such as melanoma, head and neck, liver or kidney cancer. The specimen comprised CD4+ or CD8+ T cells sorted from blood, sampled in a trial of the OX40 agonist ivuxolimab. CDR3 sequence reads: CASSVDPAGRTVREQYF. CDR3 sequence (DNA): TGTGCCAGCAGCGTAGACCCCGCGGGAAGGACCGTGAGGGAGCAGTACTTC.